The 12 T cell receptor beta chains presented below share a single source sample, sequenced in a study of T-cell memory formation after mild COVID-19. TCRdb reanalysed the 5' RACE reads using MiXCR and keeps one entry per CDR3 protein. The sample records more than 80,000 distinct CDR3 sequences, around 11% being singletons. Specimen: PBMCs or a T cell subset sorted from them (not recorded which). The origin of the receptors is an adult woman who had mild COVID-19 (a few samples of this study predate the infection). Cell type and time point are not known.

This clonotype turned up a few times. This sequence joins TRBV5-1 and TRBJ1-2; 7 bases map to TRBD1. The V segment lost 2 bases and the J segment 4 bases; nucleotides outside the gene matches: 5. CDR3 length: 14 residues. Looked up from germline, CDR1 is SGHRS and CDR2 is YFSETQ. CDR3 region: CASSFSEGAYGYTF. DNA for the CDR3: TGCGCCAGCAGCTTTTCTGAGGGGGCCTATGGCTACACCTTC.

The V gene is TRBV25-1, the J gene TRBJ2-7; weak D call: TRBD2 (5 bases). From germline, CDR1 is MGHDK and CDR2 SYGVNS. V was trimmed by 6 bases and J by 4 bases, leaving 13 bases between them. The CDR3 length is 13 residues. CDR3 sequence reads: CASRVGGPYEQYF. CDR3 nucleotide sequence: TGTGCCAGCAGAGTAGGAGGACCTTACGAGCAGTACTTC.

The genes are TRBV13 and TRBJ1-6, with no clear D. The CDR3 extends over 15 amino acids. Between the trimmed V and J ends, which lost 5 bases and 7 bases, there was a span of 15 bases. Per the germline V gene, CDR1 is PRHDT and CDR2 is FYEKMQ (reference sequence). CDR3 region: CASSPPGIENSPLHF. CDR3 in DNA: TGTGCCAGCAGCCCTCCGGGAATTGAAAATTCACCCCTCCACTTT.

The CDR3 loop is CASSFSTGLPPSNEQFF. The CDR3 DNA sequence: TGTGCCAGCAGTTTCTCCACGGGACTCCCCCCGTCCAATGAGCAGTTCTTC. The rearrangement uses TRBV27 and TRBJ2-1; a possible D gene is TRBD2 (6 bases). The V gene lost 3 bases and the J gene lost 6 bases, with 21 bases spanning the gap. Germline V CDR1 and CDR2: MNHEY, SMNVEV (reference sequence). This CDR3 is 17 amino acids long.

This chain joins TRBV5-1 and TRBJ2-1; D might be TRBD1 (6 bases). V gave up 0 bases and J gave up 13 bases, with 23 bases separating them. The CDR3 is 16 amino acids. CDR1 and CDR2 (germline): SGHRS, YFSETQ. CDR3 loop: CASSLGQVLPPDRQFF. The CDR3 DNA follows: TGCGCCAGCAGCTTGGGACAGGTCCTACCGCCGGACAGACAGTTCTTC.

The rearrangement uses TRBV29-1 and TRBJ2-7; TRBD2 is a possible D gene (5 bases). Trimming took 3 bases from V and 2 from J, leaving 11 bases between them. Germline CDR1 and CDR2: SQVTM and ANQGSEA. The CDR3 covers 13 residues. CDR3 sequence (DNA): TGCAGCGTTGAGTATCCGGGAACCTACGAGCAGTACTTC. Its protein is CSVEYPGTYEQYF.

In its sample, this clonotype was seen a few times. The chain joins TRBV5-1 to TRBJ1-1; 7 bases match TRBD1. Trimming removed 4 bases from V and 5 bases from J; junction bases left unmatched: 11. Germline V lookup: CDR1 SGHRS, CDR2 YFSETQ. CDR3 size: 15 residues. This CDR3 reads CASSATDRPWTEAFF. CDR3 in DNA: TGCGCCAGCAGCGCAACGGACAGGCCGTGGACTGAAGCTTTCTTT.

This clonotype has a handful of counts. This sequence joins TRBV27 and TRBJ1-1; D is possibly TRBD1 (5 bases). CDR1 and CDR2 from the germline V gene are MNHEY and SMNVEV (reference sequence). The CDR3 contains 11 residues. Trimming shortened V by 11 bases and J by 5 bases, and 12 bases separated the two germline ends. DNA of the CDR3: TGTGCCGCCCGGCGGGGGACTGAAGCTTTCTTT. Translated, it gives CAARRGTEAFF.

In this sample, this clonotype turned up a few times. The chain uses TRBV11-2 and TRBJ2-5; 8 bases map to TRBD1. The junction had 4 bases not matched to a gene; V was cut back by 5 bases and J by 2 bases. Germline CDR1 reads SGHAT; CDR2 reads FQNNGV. The CDR3 is made up of 14 amino acids. The CDR3 DNA is TGTGCCAGCAGCCGAAGACAGGGGCAAGAGACCCAGTACTTC. Residues: CASSRRQGQETQYF.

This clonotype was detected only a few times. This rearrangement joins TRBV9 to TRBJ2-3; TRBD2 matches 9 bases. The V gene's germline CDR1 is SGDLS and CDR2 YYNGEE. V lost 0 bases, J lost 3 bases, and 11 bases stayed unmatched. There are 18 residues in the CDR3. CDR3 nucleotide sequence: TGTGCCAGCAGCGTAGAGGGTTCCGGCGGGGGGGAAACAGATACGCAGTATTTT. Protein sequence: CASSVEGSGGGETDTQYF.

This clonotype was seen only a few times. The CDR3: CASSPARGQTDTQYF. In DNA, the CDR3 is TGTGCCAGCAGTCCCGCAAGGGGGCAGACAGATACGCAGTATTTT. This sequence joins TRBV12-3 or TRBV12-4 and TRBJ2-3; 7 nucleotides agree with TRBD1. The CDR3 consists of 15 residues. Trimming removed 5 bases from V and 3 bases from J; junction bases left unmatched: 8.

This clonotype was picked up many times. The chain uses TRBV4-1 and TRBJ2-3, with a tentative D call TRBD1 (6 bases). The length of the CDR3 is 17 residues. Per the germline V gene, CDR1 is MGHRA and CDR2 is YSYEKL. V lost 7 bases and J 1 base, leaving 21 bases between the germline ends. CDR3 in amino acids: CASTTSGQYIGTDTQYF. Here the CDR3 DNA reads TGCGCCAGCACGACCTCCGGACAGTACATTGGCACAGATACGCAGTATTTT.